Listed below are T cell receptor beta chains from one sample, sequenced in a study of blood T cells in healthy people across ages. TCRdb called the 5' RACE reads again in MiXCR, with one record for every CDR3 protein. The sample consists of 1.2 million to 1.5 million distinct CDR3 sequences, roughly 40% of them appearing once. Sequenced material: blood. These receptors were obtained from a young woman in good health. Each CDR3 is given with its conserved first and last residue. The D gene is left open where the match is weak. Where a row states a size, it is once, few, many or the class of an expanded clone; other rows omit it.

V	size	J	D	CDR3	DNA
TRBV4-1	many	TRBJ2-7	TRBD2	CASSQVDLVAGGNEQYF	TGCGCCAGCAGCCAAGTTGACCTGGTAGCGGGGGGGAACGAGCAGTACTTC
TRBV20-1	once	TRBJ1-1	TRBD1	CSARQGAAEAFF	TGCAGTGCGCGACAGGGGGCGGCTGAAGCTTTCTTT
TRBV10-1	-	TRBJ2-3	TRBD1	CASAFDRVGADTQYF	TGCGCCAGCGCCTTTGACAGGGTAGGAGCAGATACGCAGTATTTT
TRBV28	-	TRBJ1-6	-	CASSSPEDLNNSPLHF	TGTGCCAGCAGTTCCCCCGAAGATCTTAATAATTCACCCCTCCACTTT
TRBV3-1	-	TRBJ2-7	-	CASSQVQAGTTQQGEQYF	TGTGCCAGCAGCCAAGTACAGGCGGGAACAACCCAACAGGGCGAGCAGTACTTC
TRBV29-1	-	TRBJ2-5	-	CSSGHSQETQYF	TGCAGCTCGGGACATTCTCAAGAGACCCAGTACTTC
TRBV7-2	-	TRBJ2-5	-	CVSSPQTGKETQYF	TGTGTCAGCAGCCCCCAAACAGGGAAAGAGACCCAGTACTTC
TRBV10-3	-	TRBJ1-5	-	CASGGNQPQHF	TGTGCCTCCGGGGGCAATCAGCCCCAGCATTTT
TRBV5-1	few	TRBJ2-1	TRBD2	CASSLAMASGGVYNEQFF	TGCGCCAGCAGCTTGGCCATGGCTAGCGGGGGGGTTTACAATGAGCAGTTCTTC
TRBV7-9	few	TRBJ2-4	TRBD1	CASSLAKGAGAKNIQYF	TGTGCCAGCAGCTTAGCGAAGGGGGCCGGAGCCAAAAACATTCAGTACTTC
TRBV3-1	many	TRBJ2-7	-	CASSQREQYF	TGTGCCAGCAGCCAAAGGGAGCAGTACTTC
TRBV27	few	TRBJ1-2	-	CASSRTDSLNYGYTF	TGTGCCAGCAGTCGGACGGACAGCCTTAACTATGGCTACACCTTC
TRBV4-1	many	TRBJ2-7	-	CASSQDPQGYEQYF	TGCGCCAGCAGCCAAGATCCACAGGGATACGAGCAGTACTTC
TRBV3-1	few	TRBJ2-1	TRBD2	CASSQVASGEYNEQFF	TGTGCCAGCAGCCAAGTTGCTAGCGGGGAATACAATGAGCAGTTCTTC
TRBV11-2	-	TRBJ2-5	TRBD2	CASSAPGLPETQYF	TGTGCCAGCAGCGCTCCGGGACTACCTGAGACCCAGTACTTC
TRBV4-1	-	TRBJ2-1	-	CASDAGQGMDEQFF	TGCGCCAGCGACGCGGGGCAGGGGATGGATGAGCAGTTCTTC
TRBV18	-	TRBJ2-4	TRBD2	CASSPGRQRDKNIQYF	TGTGCCAGCTCACCAGGACGGCAGCGGGACAAAAACATTCAGTACTTC
TRBV20-1	-	TRBJ1-2	-	CSARAERNYGYTF	TGCAGTGCTAGAGCCGAAAGAAACTATGGCTACACCTTC
TRBV20-1	-	TRBJ2-7	TRBD2	CSARDPGGYSYEQYF	TGCAGTGCTAGAGATCCGGGGGGGTACTCCTACGAGCAGTACTTC
TRBV13	-	TRBJ1-2	TRBD1	CTSSRTGHYGYTF	TGTACCAGCAGCAGGACAGGCCACTATGGCTACACCTTC
TRBV25-1	few	TRBJ2-7	-	CASSAPGGDEYEQYF	TGTGCCAGCAGCGCCCCCGGGGGCGATGAATACGAGCAGTACTTC
TRBV4-2	few	TRBJ2-7	TRBD1	CASSQEQGASYEQYF	TGTGCCAGCAGCCAAGAACAGGGGGCGAGCTACGAGCAGTACTTC
TRBV3-1	-	TRBJ2-1	TRBD2	CASSQGTSGNAEQFF	TGTGCCAGCAGCCAAGGGACTAGCGGGAATGCTGAGCAGTTCTTC
TRBV7-2	once	TRBJ2-1	-	CASSFAGANNEQFF	TGTGCCAGCAGCTTCGCCGGGGCTAACAATGAGCAGTTCTTC
TRBV7-9	few	TRBJ1-4	-	CASSPRGAEKLFF	TGTGCCAGCAGCCCGCGGGGCGCCGAAAAACTGTTTTTT
TRBV14	-	TRBJ1-2	TRBD1	CASSQSAGGFYGYTF	TGTGCCAGCAGCCAGTCCGCAGGGGGGTTCTATGGCTACACCTTC
TRBV18	few	TRBJ1-4	-	CASSPGVGEKLFF	TGTGCCAGCTCACCAGGGGTAGGAGAAAAACTGTTTTTT
TRBV29-1	few	TRBJ1-2	TRBD1	CSVGTGDYGYTF	TGCAGCGTTGGGACAGGGGACTATGGCTACACCTTC